This T cell receptor (beta chain) was obtained from a study of T-cell memory formation after mild COVID-19. TCRdb called the 5' RACE reads again in MiXCR, with one record for every CDR3 protein. In the table there are a few hundred thousand distinct CDR3 sequences, roughly 26% of which are singletons. The trim removed 3 bases at V and 4 bases at J, leaving 7 bases unmatched. The CDR3 extends over 16 amino acids. Germline CDR1 LGHDT, CDR2 YNNKEL (reference sequence). The chain couples TRBV3-1 to TRBJ2-3, with 10 bases that match TRBD2. The clonotype originates from an adult woman who had mild COVID-19 (a few samples of this study predate the infection). Cell type and time point are not known. The source material was PBMCs or a T cell subset sorted from them (not recorded which). This CDR3 reads CASSQLKRGGADTQYF. CDR3 bases: TGTGCCAGCAGCCAGCTAAAGCGGGGGGGCGCAGATACGCAGTATTTT.